Listed below are T cell receptor beta chains from one sample, sequenced in a study of blood T cell repertoires in COVID-19. Assay: immunoSEQ multiplex PCR; the TCRdb copy retains only in-frame clones and omits some. The table has about 54,000 clones, roughly 84% seen once. The sample taken for sequencing was peripheral blood. Receptor source: a man aged 50-59 years with active COVID-19. The CDR3 runs from the conserved cysteine through the conserved F or W. Each record gives: CDR3 DNA, CDR3 protein, D gene, J gene, V gene, clone size. D genes are given only for firm matches. Clone size, where shown, is once, few, many, or a class for clones that have expanded.

CDR3nt: TGTGCCAGCAGCTTGCATGGGGGGGGCACAGATACGCAGTATTTT; CDR3aa: CASSLHGGGTDTQYF; d_gene: TRBD2; j_gene: TRBJ2-3; v_gene: TRBV5-8; abundance: -
CDR3nt: TGCGCCAGCAGCCAAGGTCAGGGCGCCTATGGCTACACCTTC; CDR3aa: CASSQGQGAYGYTF; d_gene: -; j_gene: TRBJ1-2; v_gene: TRBV4-3; abundance: -
CDR3nt: TGTGCCAGCAGCGCCGAAAGGACAGGATCCTATGGCTACACCTTC; CDR3aa: CASSAERTGSYGYTF; d_gene: TRBD1; j_gene: TRBJ1-2; v_gene: TRBV9; abundance: -
CDR3nt: TGCGCCAGCAGCTTGGTGGGGGCCCCGGCGGAGGAGCAGTACTTC; CDR3aa: CASSLVGAPAEEQYF; d_gene: -; j_gene: TRBJ2-7; v_gene: TRBV5-1; abundance: -
CDR3nt: TGTGCCAGTAGTACCCATCTATCTGGAAACACCATATATTTT; CDR3aa: CASSTHLSGNTIYF; d_gene: -; j_gene: TRBJ1-3; v_gene: TRBV19; abundance: few
CDR3nt: TGTGCCAGCATGGACTACTCTGGAAACACCATATATTTT; CDR3aa: CASMDYSGNTIYF; d_gene: -; j_gene: TRBJ1-3; v_gene: TRBV5-4; abundance: few
CDR3nt: TGCGCCAGCAGCTTGGCCCTAGCGGGAGCGCTCGCAGATACGCAGTATTTT; CDR3aa: CASSLALAGALADTQYF; d_gene: TRBD2; j_gene: TRBJ2-3; v_gene: TRBV5-1; abundance: few
CDR3nt: TGTGCCAGCAGTGAAGTTACAGGGGATACGAAGGAGCAGTACTTC; CDR3aa: CASSEVTGDTKEQYF; d_gene: TRBD1; j_gene: TRBJ2-7; v_gene: TRBV2; abundance: -
CDR3nt: TGTGCCAGCAGTTACTCGGGACAGAGCTCTGGAAACACCATATATTTT; CDR3aa: CASSYSGQSSGNTIYF; d_gene: TRBD1; j_gene: TRBJ1-3; v_gene: TRBV6-5; abundance: -
CDR3nt: TGTGCCAGCAGCCTTGGAGGGGGACAGGGGTATGGCTACACCTTC; CDR3aa: CASSLGGGQGYGYTF; d_gene: TRBD1; j_gene: TRBJ1-2; v_gene: TRBV7-2; abundance: -
CDR3nt: TGTGCCAGCAGTGAACAGGGGGACGAGCAGTACTTC; CDR3aa: CASSEQGDEQYF; d_gene: TRBD1; j_gene: TRBJ2-7; v_gene: TRBV2; abundance: -
CDR3nt: TGCGCCAGCAGCCAAGATGTGAACAGGGGGCGTAATGGCTACACCTTC; CDR3aa: CASSQDVNRGRNGYTF; d_gene: TRBD1; j_gene: TRBJ1-2; v_gene: TRBV4-1; abundance: -
CDR3nt: TGTGCCAGCAGCGTAGGAGGGTCCACTGAAGCTTTCTTT; CDR3aa: CASSVGGSTEAFF; d_gene: -; j_gene: TRBJ1-1; v_gene: TRBV9; abundance: -